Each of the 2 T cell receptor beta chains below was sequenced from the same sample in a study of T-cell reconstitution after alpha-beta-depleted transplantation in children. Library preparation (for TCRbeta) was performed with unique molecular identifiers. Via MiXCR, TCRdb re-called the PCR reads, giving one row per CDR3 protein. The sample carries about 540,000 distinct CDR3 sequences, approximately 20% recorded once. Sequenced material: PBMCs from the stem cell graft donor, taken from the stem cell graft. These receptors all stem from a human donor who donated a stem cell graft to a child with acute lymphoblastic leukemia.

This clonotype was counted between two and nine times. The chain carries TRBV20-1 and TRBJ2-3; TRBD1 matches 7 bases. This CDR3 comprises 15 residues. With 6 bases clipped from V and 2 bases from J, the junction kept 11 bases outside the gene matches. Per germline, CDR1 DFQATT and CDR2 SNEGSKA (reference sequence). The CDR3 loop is CSATGQTGDTDTQYF. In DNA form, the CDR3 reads TGCAGTGCGACGGGACAGACGGGTGACACAGATACGCAGTATTTT.

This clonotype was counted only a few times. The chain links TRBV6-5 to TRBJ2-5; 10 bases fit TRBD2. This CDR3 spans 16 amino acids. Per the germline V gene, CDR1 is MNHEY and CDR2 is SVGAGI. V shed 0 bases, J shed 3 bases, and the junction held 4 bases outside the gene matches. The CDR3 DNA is TGTGCCAGCAGTTACTCGCAACTAGCGGGAAAAGAGACCCAGTACTTC. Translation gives CASSYSQLAGKETQYF.